These 4 T cell receptor beta chains were all obtained from the same sample, sequenced in a study of blood T cell repertoires in COVID-19 (dated by TCRdb to the early 2020s). Libraries were made using the immunoSEQ multiplex PCR assay. TCRdb took this table from immuneACCESS and kept in-frame rearrangements with V and J called. Such tables lack part of the clones; where checked against another copy, unresolved V genes explain under half of the gap, and the rest is unexplained. The sample data list around 180,000 clones, and around 79% of these were observed just once. The ten top clones hold 15% to 20% of the sample. The sequencing input was peripheral blood. All receptors come from a man aged 60 to 69 with active or convalescent COVID-19.

The gene calls are TRBV19 and TRBJ1-4, with D perhaps TRBD1 (5 bases). Germline V CDR1 and CDR2: LNHDA, SQIVND (reference sequence). The V end lost 7 bases, the J end lost 7 bases, and 22 bases lay between the germline ends. The CDR3 totals 16 residues. The CDR3 protein is CASTNLGGFDLEKLFF. CDR3 coding DNA: TGTGCCAGTACCAACCTGGGGGGATTCGACCTTGAAAAACTGTTTTTT.

This sequence joins TRBV24-1 and TRBJ1-2; TRBD1 might be the D (5 bases). The CDR3 has 13 amino acids. The germline V and J ends were trimmed by 7 bases and 4 bases, with 12 bases remaining between them. In germline, CDR1 is KGHDR, CDR2 SFDVKD. CDR3 sequence (DNA): TGTGCCACCAGCCGCGGGGGAGCCTATGGCTACACCTTC. This translates into CATSRGGAYGYTF.

This clone is a singleton in its sample. The rearrangement uses TRBV28 and TRBJ1-3; a weak D match, TRBD1 (6 bases). V was pared by 8 bases and J by 0 bases, with 17 bases between. Looked up from germline, CDR1 is MDHEN and CDR2 is SYDVKM. The CDR3 is 16 amino acids. The CDR3 sequence: CASQGGGLPSGNTIYF. The CDR3 region has the DNA TGTGCCAGCCAGGGAGGGGGGCTACCCTCTGGAAACACCATATATTTT. Variable domain in full (rest from reference TRBV28 and TRBJ1-3): DVKVTQSSRYLVKRTGEKVFLECVQDMDHENMFWYRQDPGLGLRLIYFSYDVKMKEKGDIPEGYSVSREKKERFSLILESASTNQTSMYLCASQGGGLPSGNTIYFGEGSWLTVV.

The chain carries TRBV12-3 or TRBV12-4 and TRBJ2-2; D remains ambiguous. This CDR3 is built from 13 residues. Trimming shortened V by 0 bases and J by 5 bases, and 4 bases separated the two germline ends. The DNA of the CDR3 is TGTGCCAGCAGTTTAGCGGAGACCGGGGAGCTGTTTTTT. It translates to CASSLAETGELFF.